This TCR beta chain originates from a study of vaccination effects on CD4 cells after COVID-19. Study-level information: At 16 days and one week before vaccination, a couple of convalescent patients gave samples. The study's findings and limits: Post-vaccine spike-reactive clones in convalescents were mainly new vaccine-induced clones.

The repertoire was sequenced with immunoSEQ multiplex PCR; TCRdb's copy has only in-frame clones and lacks some. The sample includes around 24,000 clones, 60% to 80% seen only once; the top ten take roughly 15%. Antigen-specific CD4+ T cells expanded by the ViraFEST assay with viral peptide pools were then sequenced. Culturing for 10 days preceded CD4+ T cell isolation. Their SARS-CoV-2 infection, verified by PCR, occurred between March and December 2020. Each well held 2 million to 2.5 million PBMC cultured with 8.5 to 10 ug/ml peptides and approximately 11 IU/ml IL-2. Replacing half the medium with IL-2 medium was done on days 3 and 7. CDR3 length: 15 amino acids. Germline V gene lookup returns CDR1 SGHVS and CDR2 FNYEAQ. Losses at the gene ends were 1 base for V and 0 bases for J; bases not matched to a gene: 3. Comment on this clone: As yet, its antigen is unknown.

Specimen: CD4+ T cells from PBMCs cultured with SARS-CoV-2 spike peptides, collected before COVID-19 vaccination. This receptor was taken from a human donor who had a prior SARS-CoV-2 infection. The chain couples TRBV7-6 to TRBJ2-7, with 7 bases matching TRBD1. CDR3 region: CASSLDRGHSYEQYF. The CDR3 DNA reads TGTGCCAGCAGCTTAGACAGGGGTCACTCCTACGAGCAGTACTTC.